Below are 4 T cell receptor beta chains sequenced from a single sample in a study of technical replicates of blood from a few donors. Repertoires were generated with immunoSEQ multiplex PCR, while TCRdb's copy carries only in-frame clones and drops some. The table has about 63,000 clones, around 87% seen once. Sequencing was done on a sample of PBMCs. The receptors originated from a human donor in good health. Some clones in this sample may be carry-over from other donors' samples.

V is TRBV19 and J is TRBJ2-7; tentatively, D is TRBD2 (6 bases). Germline lookup yields CDR1 LNHDA and CDR2 SQIVND (reference sequence). The V end lost 3 bases, the J end lost 5 bases, and 17 bases lay between the germline ends. The CDR3 is 15 amino acids. The CDR3 is CASSMRGARGDEQYF. The CDR3, as DNA: TGTGCCAGTAGTATGCGGGGAGCCCGTGGTGACGAGCAGTACTTC.

This chain uses TRBV9 with TRBJ2-1, with TRBD1 matching over 8 bases. Germline loops: CDR1 SGDLS, CDR2 YYNGEE. V lost 2 bases, J lost 9 bases, and 10 bases stayed unmatched. This CDR3 spans 15 amino acids. CDR3 sequence reads: CASSVSGQVGSEQFF. The CDR3 DNA reads as TGTGCCAGCAGCGTTTCGGGACAGGTCGGTTCTGAGCAGTTCTTC.

The chain combines TRBV28 with TRBJ1-1, with D possibly matching TRBD1 (5 bases). Deletions cut 2 bases from V and 4 bases from J, with 17 bases between. This CDR3 region has 16 residues. Germline V gives CDR1 MDHEN, CDR2 SYDVKM. The CDR3 sequence: CASSLSGLGGSTEAFF. The DNA of the CDR3 is TGTGCCAGCAGTTTAAGCGGACTCGGGGGTTCCACTGAAGCTTTCTTT.

The chain recombines TRBV11-3 with TRBJ2-2; 10 bases line up with TRBD2. CDR1 is SGHNT and CDR2 is YENEEA in the germline V gene. The CDR3 contains 20 residues. With V trimmed by 0 bases and J by 4 bases, 14 bases remained unmatched. The CDR3 spells CASSLDWRAGGPFSTGELFF. The CDR3 DNA reads as TGTGCCAGCAGCTTAGATTGGAGAGCGGGAGGGCCGTTTTCCACCGGGGAGCTGTTTTTT.